One sample yielded the 21 T cell receptor beta chains listed below, sequenced in a study of OX40 agonist ivuxolimab in advanced cancers. Libraries were prepared by immunoSEQ multiplex PCR; TCRdb keeps only in-frame clonotypes and omits some of them. The table has around 70,000 clones, roughly nine tenths seen once. Here the sequenced sample was CD4+ or CD8+ T cells sorted from blood, taken in a trial of the OX40 agonist ivuxolimab. Source of these receptors: an adult with an advanced solid tumor such as melanoma, head and neck, liver or kidney cancer.

The chain is built from TRBV27 and TRBJ2-1; TRBD1 agrees at 8 bases. Germline CDR1 reads MNHEY; CDR2 reads SMNVEV (reference sequence). This CDR3 has 15 residues. V shed 5 bases and J 8 bases; nucleotides not matched to a gene: 11. CDR3 sequence (DNA): TGTGCCAGCAGTACCGGACAGGGTTTGGGCGATGAGCAGTTCTTC. Protein sequence: CASSTGQGLGDEQFF.

This chain links TRBV5-5 with TRBJ2-4; D not certain. Trimming stripped 0 bases from V and 4 bases from J, with 8 bases between. This CDR3 contains 14 residues. Germline loops: CDR1 SGHKS, CDR2 YYEKEE (reference sequence). This CDR3 is CASSLGHFKNIQYF. DNA of the CDR3: TGTGCCAGCAGCTTGGGACACTTTAAAAACATTCAGTACTTC.

V usage is TRBV5-4 and J usage is TRBJ2-3; 7 nucleotides agree with TRBD2. The junction had 4 bases not matched to a gene; V was cut back by 2 bases and J by 4 bases. The CDR3 totals 14 residues. Germline CDR1 reads SGHNT; CDR2 reads YYREEE (reference sequence). This chain's CDR3 is CASSFGGGADTQYF. As DNA, the CDR3 is TGTGCCAGCAGCTTTGGGGGGGGAGCAGATACGCAGTATTTT. Supplemented by reference TRBV5-4 and TRBJ2-3, the full variable domain reads ETGVTQSPTHLIKTRGQQVTLRCSSQSGHNTVSWYQQALGQGPQFIFQYYREEENGRGNFPPRFSGLQFPNYSSELNVNALELDDSALYLCASSFGGGADTQYFGPGTRLTVL.

This rearrangement joins TRBV7-2 to TRBJ2-7; D may match TRBD1 or TRBD2 (5 bases each). The V and J ends lost 2 bases and 3 bases respectively, with 14 bases between them. CDR3 length: 15 residues. Looked up from germline, CDR1 is SGHTA and CDR2 is FQGNSA. CDR3 region: CASSLRRDQNYEQYF. The CDR3 DNA reads TGTGCCAGCAGCTTAAGAAGGGACCAAAACTACGAGCAGTACTTC.

The CDR3 sequence: CASSLDRGVGELFF. The CDR3 DNA is TGTGCCAGCAGCTTGGACAGGGGGGTCGGGGAGCTGTTTTTT. The J gene is TRBJ2-2, the V gene TRBV11-3; 10 nucleotides match TRBD1. The CDR3 is 14 amino acids. V lost 3 bases and J lost 7; bases outside the gene matches: 2. Germline V gene lookup returns CDR1 SGHNT and CDR2 YENEEA.

The chain couples TRBV5-6 to TRBJ2-5; D is ambiguous. Germline CDR1 SGHDT, CDR2 YYEEEE. Trimming stripped 0 bases from V and 5 bases from J, with 8 bases between. The CDR3 consists of 13 residues. The CDR3 loop reads CASSLGGYETQYF. CDR3 in DNA: TGTGCCAGCAGCTTGGGTGGTTATGAGACCCAGTACTTC.

The chain links TRBV27 to TRBJ1-1; D is unclear. The germline V and J ends were trimmed by 9 bases and 6 bases, with 20 bases remaining between them. This CDR3 contains 14 residues. The germline V gene has CDR1 MNHEY and CDR2 SMNVEV (reference sequence). The CDR3 nucleotides read TGTGCCAGTCAGTCGGCCATGGGGAGAGCTGAAGCTTTCTTT. Protein sequence: CASQSAMGRAEAFF.

The chain combines TRBV6-1 with TRBJ2-5; possible D gene TRBD1, 6 bases. V lost 0 bases, J lost 5 bases, and 16 bases lay in between. Germline-derived CDR1 and CDR2 are MNHNS and SASEGT. CDR3 size: 16 residues. The CDR3 nucleotides are TGTGCCAGCAGTGAAGCGTCGCGGTCGCAGGGGGAGACCCAGTACTTC. This gives the protein CASSEASRSQGETQYF.

J is TRBJ1-1 and V is TRBV7-6, with D tentatively TRBD1 (6 bases). The V end was cut by 4 bases, the J end by 5 bases, with 11 bases between. Germline V gene lookup returns CDR1 SGHVS and CDR2 FNYEAQ. The CDR3 runs 13 residues. The CDR3 nucleotides read TGTGCCAGCAGCTGGGCCAGGGGAACTGAAGCTTTCTTT. This codes for CASSWARGTEAFF.

On this clone itself: The same CDR3 can be traced to other DNA sequences in this sample. The V call is TRBV27, the J call TRBJ2-7; no reliable D call. This CDR3 is 13 amino acids long. Germline V lookup: CDR1 MNHEY, CDR2 SMNVEV (reference sequence). Trimming removed 3 bases at V and 3 bases at J, with 9 bases between. For the CDR3, the DNA is TGTGCCAGCAGTTTTGGGCAACACTACGAGCAGTACTTC. It codes for CASSFGQHYEQYF.

This clone was found a few times. This chain uses TRBV4-2 with TRBJ2-1; 8 bases are a match to TRBD2. The V segment lost 0 bases and the J segment 5 bases; nucleotides outside the gene matches: 6. Germline V lookup: CDR1 LGHNA, CDR2 YNFKEQ. The CDR3 loop spans 16 amino acids. CDR3 nucleotide sequence: TGTGCCAGCAGCCAAGATCCCCGGGGGGGAAACAATGAGCAGTTCTTC. Translation: CASSQDPRGGNNEQFF.

The chain is built from TRBV19 and TRBJ1-2; 7 bases match TRBD1. The CDR3 contains 19 residues. Germline trimming cut 3 bases from V and 0 bases from J; bases unmatched to any gene: 16. Germline CDR1 is LNHDA and CDR2 is SQIVND (reference sequence). The CDR3, as DNA: TGTGCCAGTAGTATCGAACCCGGGACAGAGGAAAACGCTAACTATGGCTACACCTTC. Its translation is CASSIEPGTEENANYGYTF. Together with reference TRBV19 and TRBJ1-2, the CDR3 gives the full variable domain: DGGITQSPKYLFRKEGQNVTLSCEQNLNHDAMYWYRQDPGQGLRLIYYSQIVNDFQKGDIAEGYSVSREKKESFPLTVTSAQKNPTAFYLCASSIEPGTEENANYGYTFGSGTRLTVV.

V and J are TRBV11-1 and TRBJ2-1, with 7 bases that match TRBD1. Trimming took 2 bases from V and 4 from J; bases not matched to a gene: 8. Germline CDR1 and CDR2: SGHAT and FQDESV (reference sequence). This CDR3 is 16 amino acids long. This CDR3 reads CASSLLGQTKYNEQFF. DNA of the CDR3: TGTGCCAGCAGCTTATTGGGACAGACGAAGTACAATGAGCAGTTCTTC. Looking up the rest from reference TRBV11-1 and TRBJ2-1 gives the full variable domain: EAEVAQSPRYKITEKSQAVAFWCDPISGHATLYWYRQILGQGPELLVQFQDESVVDDSQLPKDRFSAERLKGVDSTLKIQPAELGDSAMYLCASSLLGQTKYNEQFFGPGTRLTVL.

The chain employs TRBV10-1 and TRBJ1-1; 9 bases align to TRBD1. Germline V gene sequence: CDR1 WNHNN, CDR2 SYGVQD (reference sequence). CDR3 size: 15 residues. With 3 bases clipped from V and 4 bases from J, the junction kept 6 bases outside the gene matches. The CDR3 nucleotides read TGCGCCAGCAGTGACACTGGACAGGGGTCCACTGAAGCTTTCTTT. This translates into CASSDTGQGSTEAFF.

The V and J genes are TRBV27 and TRBJ2-7; D remains ambiguous. This CDR3 region has 12 residues. From germline, CDR1 is MNHEY and CDR2 SMNVEV (reference sequence). V lost 5 bases and J lost 7, with 12 bases in between. In DNA form, the CDR3 reads TGTGCCAGCAGTCCCCGAAGCCTGGAGCAGTACTTC. It is translated as CASSPRSLEQYF.

The chain joins TRBV23-1 to TRBJ1-4; D is unclear. TRBV23-1 is assigned to the ORF class and has an uncertain function. The V and J ends lost 4 bases and 0 bases respectively, with 15 bases between them. This CDR3 has 17 residues. The CDR3 DNA sequence: TGCGCCAGCAGTCCTATAAAAAGGCCGACAACTAATGAAAAACTGTTTTTT. This encodes CASSPIKRPTTNEKLFF.

The V call is TRBV29-1, the J call TRBJ1-6, with a possible D match to TRBD1 (5 bases). With 4 bases removed from V and 9 bases from J, the gap between germline ends came to 13 bases. The germline V gene has CDR1 SQVTM and CDR2 ANQGSEA. The CDR3 is made up of 13 amino acids. CDR3 sequence reads: CSVVAGDGSPLHF. The CDR3 DNA reads as TGCAGCGTTGTTGCGGGGGATGGTTCACCCCTCCACTTT.

CDR3 residues: CASSYSGRGGTEAFF. Here the CDR3 DNA reads TGTGCCAGCAGTTACTCCGGTCGGGGAGGCACTGAAGCTTTCTTT. The chain couples TRBV6-5 to TRBJ1-1; no clear D gene. CDR1 and CDR2 from the germline V gene are MNHEY and SVGAGI. The germline V and J ends were trimmed by 0 bases and 4 bases, with 12 bases remaining between them. The CDR3 totals 15 residues.

This sequence joins TRBV6-5 and TRBJ1-2; 8 bases fit TRBD1. The V and J ends lost 0 bases and 8 bases, in that order; junction bases with no gene match: 11. Germline V gives CDR1 MNHEY, CDR2 SVGAGI. This CDR3 spans 16 amino acids. The CDR3 bases are TGTGCCAGCAGTTACTCGGAGGGACAGGCGACGAGAGGCTACACCTTC. It specifies CASSYSEGQATRGYTF.

V usage is TRBV11-1 and J usage is TRBJ1-3; 9 bases align to TRBD1. This CDR3 is 16 amino acids long. V was pared by 3 bases and J by 4 bases, with 7 bases of the junction left unmatched. Germline CDR1 reads SGHAT; CDR2 reads FQDESV (reference sequence). The CDR3 nucleotides are TGTGCCAGCAGCTTCCTTCCTGGACAGGGGGGAAACACCATATATTTT. Amino acid sequence: CASSFLPGQGGNTIYF. The entire variable domain, with the rest obtained from reference TRBV11-1 and TRBJ1-3, is as follows: EAEVAQSPRYKITEKSQAVAFWCDPISGHATLYWYRQILGQGPELLVQFQDESVVDDSQLPKDRFSAERLKGVDSTLKIQPAELGDSAMYLCASSFLPGQGGNTIYFGEGSWLTVV.

This chain joins TRBV15 and TRBJ2-5, with D uncertain. The CDR3 runs to 13 residues. The V gene lost 4 bases and the J gene lost 2 bases, with 8 bases spanning the gap. Germline CDR1 and CDR2: LNHNV and YYDKDF (reference sequence). The CDR3 DNA reads as TGTGCCACCAGCAATTCTGGGCAAGAGACCCAGTACTTC. As protein: CATSNSGQETQYF.